This TCR beta chain was retrieved from a study of T-cell reconstitution after alpha-beta-depleted transplantation in children. Germline loops: CDR1 SEHNR, CDR2 FQNEAQ (reference sequence). The CDR3 totals 13 residues. V was trimmed by 4 bases and J by 4 bases, leaving 7 bases between them. Molecular barcoding with unique molecular identifiers was used for the TCRbeta library. TCRdb analysed the PCR reads with MiXCR anew, one entry per CDR3 protein. The sample includes about 370,000 distinct CDR3 sequences, roughly 20% of them seen just once. This chain joins TRBV7-9 and TRBJ2-2; D call uncertain. This clonotype was obtained from a human donor who donated a stem cell graft to a child with acute myeloid leukemia. The sample here was PBMCs from the stem cell graft donor, taken from the stem cell graft. CDR3 DNA sequence: TGTGCCAGCAGCTCGATGAGCACCGGGGAGCTGTTTTTT. Residues: CASSSMSTGELFF.